The following is a TCR beta chain sequence with its context. Its antigen remains unidentified. The data were taken from a study of graft-versus-host responses after intestinal transplantation. Clones were sequenced by immunoSEQ multiplex PCR, and TCRdb holds only the in-frame ones, with some missing. The sample consists of about 70,000 clones, almost 90% of them appearing once. The ends lost 3 bases at V and 4 bases at J; junction bases unmatched: 6. CDR3 length equals 15 residues. Germline V gene lookup returns CDR1 MNHNS and CDR2 SASEGT. Study-level findings and limits: Maximum circulating GvH clone levels tracked with early post-transplant HvG decreases.

The chain couples TRBV6-1 to TRBJ2-5; 9 bases are a match to TRBD2. This clonotype originated in a human donor who was the organ donor for an intestinal transplant. Sample: unstimulated CD8+ T cells sorted from spleen or lymph node cells, taken before transplant. The CDR3 DNA reads TGTGCCAGCAGTGAGCGGGGGGGCCTAGGAGAGACCCAGTACTTC. Amino acid sequence: CASSERGGLGETQYF.